This T cell receptor beta chain was identified during a study of identical twins. Overall study results and limits: Whereas memory repertoires showed no such difference, abundant cord blood beta clonotypes carried fewer insertions. Zero-insertion findings could be partly confounded by invariant cells (MAIT and iNKT cells).

The CDR3 loop spans 14 amino acids. The germline gives CDR1 SGHTA, CDR2 FQGTGA. Trimming stripped 5 bases from V and 2 bases from J, with 11 bases between. Regarding this clonotype: What it binds is unknown.

Template switching supplied a universal primer site; unique molecular identifiers were carried on the cDNA. Each CDR3 protein is one row after TCRdb ran MiXCR on the 5' RACE reads. The sample shows hundreds of thousands of distinct CDR3 sequences, under 9% of them seen only once. The same sample was also used in a study of yellow fever vaccine responses in identical twins.

The rearrangement links TRBV7-3 to TRBJ2-3; no firm D call. This TCR derives from a woman aged 18-29 years in good health. Sequenced input: PBMCs. In nucleotides, the CDR3 is TGTGCCAGCAGCCGGACCGCAGTCACAGATACGCAGTATTTT. This codes for CASSRTAVTDTQYF. Looking up the rest from reference TRBV7-3 and TRBJ2-3 gives the full variable domain: GAGVSQTPSNKVTEKGKYVELRCDPISGHTALYWYRQSLGQGPEFLIYFQGTGAADDSGLPNDRFFAVRPEGSVSTLKIQRTERGDSAVYLCASSRTAVTDTQYFGPGTRLTVL.